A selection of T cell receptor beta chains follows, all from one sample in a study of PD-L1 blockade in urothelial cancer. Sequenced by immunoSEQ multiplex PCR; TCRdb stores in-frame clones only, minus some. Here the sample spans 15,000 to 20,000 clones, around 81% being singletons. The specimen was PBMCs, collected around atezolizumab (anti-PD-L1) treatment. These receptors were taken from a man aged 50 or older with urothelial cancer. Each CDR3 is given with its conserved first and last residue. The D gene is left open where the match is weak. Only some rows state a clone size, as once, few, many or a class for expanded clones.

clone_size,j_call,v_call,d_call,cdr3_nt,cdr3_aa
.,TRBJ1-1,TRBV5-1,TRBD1,TGCGCCAGCAGCTTCAATTCAGGGACAGGCGAAGCTTTCTTT,CASSFNSGTGEAFF
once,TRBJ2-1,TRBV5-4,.,TGTGCCAGCAGCTTGGCCCGACTAATGCGGTCCAATGAGCAGTTCTTC,CASSLARLMRSNEQFF
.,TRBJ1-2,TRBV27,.,TGTGCCGCCCGGGAGTCCGGTCGGACCTATGGCTACACCTTC,CAARESGRTYGYTF
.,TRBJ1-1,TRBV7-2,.,TGTGCCAGCAGCTTAGATGGGGGCGCAGGTACTGAAGCTTTCTTT,CASSLDGGAGTEAFF
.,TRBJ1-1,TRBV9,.,TGTGCCAGCAGCAGAAGTAGGGTGGAGGGCTTGAACACTGAAGCTTTCTTT,CASSRSRVEGLNTEAFF
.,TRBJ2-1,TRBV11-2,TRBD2,TGTGCCAGCAGCTTGATTGGGACTAGCCCTCCCGTCAATGAGCAGTTCTTC,CASSLIGTSPPVNEQFF
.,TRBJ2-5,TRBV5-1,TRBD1,TGCGCCAGCAGCCATGATGGGACAGTCCAAGAGACCCAGTACTTC,CASSHDGTVQETQYF
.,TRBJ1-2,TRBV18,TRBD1,TGTGCCAGCTCACCCGACAGGGCAGCTAACTATGGCTACACCTTC,CASSPDRAANYGYTF
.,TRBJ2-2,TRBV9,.,TGTGCCAGCAGCGTAGGGGGGAGGGGACATTCCGGGGAGCTGTTTTTT,CASSVGGRGHSGELFF
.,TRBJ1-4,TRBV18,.,TGTGCCAGCTCACCACGTAGAGGGGAAAAACTGTTTTTT,CASSPRRGEKLFF
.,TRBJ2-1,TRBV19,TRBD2,TGTGCCACCGCGGGGGGGTTTAGTGAGCAGTTCTTC,CATAGGFSEQFF
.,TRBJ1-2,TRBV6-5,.,TGTGCCAGCAGTTACTTACAGAACAATGGCTACACCTTC,CASSYLQNNGYTF